Reported below is one T cell receptor (beta chain). Its antigen remains unidentified. MiXCR, run by TCRdb on the reads, gives a single entry per CDR3 protein. The sample lists over 200,000 distinct CDR3 sequences, roughly 15% occurring once. The CDR3 sequence is 15 residues long. Germline V CDR1 and CDR2: DFQATT, SNEGSKA (reference sequence). Germline trimming cut 0 bases from V and 6 bases from J; bases unmatched to any gene: 6. These data come from a study of T cell repertoires in cytomegalovirus infection. Study overall: Both a matching HLA type and CMV infection were indicated by public TCR beta signatures.

Study-level findings and limits: Pooled public TCR beta family frequency picked out CMV carriers with the relevant HLA. What dominated the ex vivo response were HLA-C-restricted CMV-specific TCR beta clonotypes.

Sequences were obtained from PBMCs. This sequence was found in a human donor in good health (CMV status not recorded). Some clones in this sample may be carry-over from other donors' samples. V and J are TRBV20-1 and TRBJ2-7, with TRBD1 matching 12 bases. Written as DNA, the CDR3 is TGCAGTGCTAGAGATTTCGGGACAGGGGGCCCCGAGCAGTACTTC. Translation: CSARDFGTGGPEQYF.